The T cell receptor beta chain described here comes from a study of blood T cell repertoires in COVID-19 (dated by TCRdb to 2020 to 2021). Some background on the complete study: Samples from collaborators originated in the United States, Italy and Spain and spanned both the acute and convalescent phases of COVID-19. The repertoires were made available in a free public database intended to serve as a resource for research on the immune response to SARS-CoV-2. Samples were obtained from the ongoing ImmuneRACE study (first 160 participants) and from 1,254 subjects provided by 6 global collaborators. The dataset comprised deeply sampled blood TCRbeta repertoires from subjects exposed to, actively infected with, or recovered from COVID-19. A de-identified subject ID, COVID-19 status, age in years and sex were almost always included in the sample metadata. Where HLA class I and class II types were available, the types were taken from metadata supplied by the sample provider, not from assay-based typing. The prospective study material was composed of cDNA or gDNA derived from T cells, B-cell-depleted T cells, or PBMCs.

Overall study results and their limits: Clinical and demographic metadata were provided uncurated, with the amount varying by source and participant.

To note about this clone: Its antigen is still unknown. No base quality information exists; no much larger clone differs at one position.

V drops 6 bases and J drops 2 bases, leaving 10 bases in between. The CDR3, from cysteine to phenylalanine, totals 13 residues. The entry retains the CDR3 DNA only, 39 bases that are in frame from base 1. CDR1 MDHEN and CDR2 SYDVKM are derived from the germline V gene. At one collaborating source in Seattle, patients were enrolled during active infection and were followed longitudinally through the course of disease. Each collaborating institution followed its own protocols to collect whole blood in K2EDTA tubes. For TCRbeta analysis, collaborator samples were shipped as frozen whole blood, as isolated PBMCs, or as DNA extracted from either sample type. The immunoSEQ Assay, a bias-controlled multiplex PCR, was used to amplify TCRbeta CDR3 regions from genomic DNA. Under the source paper's analysis protocol: The number of nucleated cells in each sample was estimated from the amplification of reference gene primers within the assay. To quantify the absolute abundance of each unique TCRbeta CDR3 rearrangement, sequence reads were collapsed and filtered. Productive Simpson clonality was computed per sample as the square root of Simpson's diversity index over productive rearrangements. Entries here come from immuneACCESS through TCRdb and include only in-frame sequences with V and J called. Some clones fail to appear in such tables; in the studies checked, an unresolved V gene covers under half of the shortfall, and the cause of the remainder is unknown. V and J calls and clone size are as listed in that table; D and trimming were resolved from the DNA. Recorded for this sample are about 150,000 clones; 70% to 90% of them occurred a single time. 0.63% of the sample lies in the top ten.

The sample was peripheral blood. The receptor was isolated from a man in his sixties with COVID-19, enrolled during active disease. The sequence is built from TRBV28 and TRBJ1-2; TRBD1 is possibly the D segment (6 matching bases). The DNA sequence reads TGTGCCAGCAGAGGAAGGGGGAACTATGGCTACACCTTC. This codes for CASRGRGNYGYTF.